Each of the 7 T cell receptor beta chains below was sequenced from the same sample in a study of Tregs in tolerant kidney transplant recipients. The assay was immunoSEQ multiplex PCR, and TCRdb's table has in-frame clones only and misses some. This table holds tens of thousands of clones. This specimen was CD4+ T cells from blood, taken before the transplant. These receptors originate from a human donor who received a combined kidney and bone marrow transplant.

To note about this clone: With the read ending 3 residues before the CDR3 end, the germline J gene is used to fill in that end. This chain links TRBV5-4 with TRBJ1-4; D possibly corresponds to TRBD1 (5 bases). Germline V lookup: CDR1 SGHNT, CDR2 YYREEE (reference sequence). This CDR3 has 15 residues. V lost 3 bases and J lost 5, with 14 bases in between. The CDR3 sequence is CASSSGISRNEKLFF. The CDR3 bases that were read are TGTGCCAGCAGCTCAGGGATCTCAAGGAATGAAAAA.

On this clone: The read falls 3 residues short of the CDR3 end, and the missing part is taken from the germline J gene. The V call is TRBV19, the J call TRBJ2-7; TRBD1 or TRBD2 may be the D gene (6 bases each). CDR1 and CDR2 (germline): LNHDA, SQIVND (reference sequence). This CDR3 is built from 15 residues. V lost 1 base to trimming and J lost 4 bases, with 14 bases between them. The covered CDR3 bases are TGTGCCAGTAGTATAGCCCAGGGGAGGATTTACGAG. Translation: CASSIAQGRIYE. The complete CDR3 sequence is CASSIAQGRIYEQYF.

Note on this clone: The DNA ends 3 residues before the CDR3 does, and the rest of the CDR3 is filled in from the germline J gene. This chain uses TRBV19 with TRBJ1-3; tentative D call: TRBD1 (5 bases). The germline gives CDR1 LNHDA, CDR2 SQIVND (reference sequence). Between the trimmed V and J ends, which lost 3 bases and 0 bases, there was a span of 9 bases. The CDR3 is 15 residues long. The CDR3 bases that were read are TGTGCCAGTAGTATCGGGGGATTCTCTGGAAACACC. Its protein product is CASSIGGFSGNT. The whole CDR3 is CASSIGGFSGNTIYF.

Concerning this clone itself: The read stops 3 residues short of the end of the CDR3; the missing end is completed from the germline J gene. J is TRBJ2-7 and V is TRBV10-3; weak D call: TRBD1 (6 bases). The CDR3 is 13 amino acids. Germline CDR1 ENHRY, CDR2 SYGVKD. V lost 5 bases to trimming and J lost 3 bases, with 11 bases between them. The CDR3 sequence: CAISRDKLYEQYF. The CDR3 bases that were read are TGTGCCATCAGTCGGGACAAACTCTACGAG.

On this clone: The read stops 3 residues short of the end of the CDR3; the missing end is completed from the germline J gene. The chain couples TRBV5-1 to TRBJ1-4; D gene ambiguous. This CDR3 is 17 amino acids long. V gave up 3 bases and J gave up 0 bases, with 15 bases separating them. CDR1 is SGHRS, CDR2 YFSETQ, per germline. The CDR3 loop reads CASSWALEGATNEKLFF. The CDR3 bases that were read are TGCGCCAGCAGCTGGGCCCTGGAGGGCGCAACTAATGAAAAA. The variable domain in full, with the rest retrieved from reference TRBV5-1 and TRBJ1-4, is KAGVTQTPRYLIKTRGQQVTLSCSPISGHRSVSWYQQTPGQGLQFLFEYFSETQRNKGNFPGRFSGRQFSNSRSEMNVSTLELGDSALYLCASSWALEGATNEKLFFGSGTQLSVL.

Comment on this clone: The read terminates 3 residues ahead of where the CDR3 ends, so the germline J gene completes it. The V gene is TRBV7-2, the J gene TRBJ2-3, with D hard to call. The CDR3 runs to 11 residues. Looked up from germline, CDR1 is SGHTA and CDR2 is FQGNSA. The V and J ends lost 5 bases and 5 bases respectively, with 5 bases between them. The sequenced part of the CDR3 DNA is TGTGCCAGCAGCCCCAAAGATACG. It specifies CASSPKDT. The whole CDR3 protein is CASSPKDTQYF.

Concerning this clone: The CDR3 end falls 3 residues outside the read, so it is completed with the germline J gene. This chain uses TRBV6-2 or TRBV6-3 with TRBJ2-3; 10 bases agree with TRBD1. This CDR3 is built from 13 residues. J was trimmed by 6 bases and V by 6 bases; bases with no gene match: 3. Germline V gene lookup returns CDR1 MNHEY and CDR2 SVGEGT. The sequenced CDR3 bases are TGTGCCAGCAGCCAGGGACAGGGGGATACG. Residues: CASSQGQGDT. The whole CDR3 sequence reads CASSQGQGDTQYF.